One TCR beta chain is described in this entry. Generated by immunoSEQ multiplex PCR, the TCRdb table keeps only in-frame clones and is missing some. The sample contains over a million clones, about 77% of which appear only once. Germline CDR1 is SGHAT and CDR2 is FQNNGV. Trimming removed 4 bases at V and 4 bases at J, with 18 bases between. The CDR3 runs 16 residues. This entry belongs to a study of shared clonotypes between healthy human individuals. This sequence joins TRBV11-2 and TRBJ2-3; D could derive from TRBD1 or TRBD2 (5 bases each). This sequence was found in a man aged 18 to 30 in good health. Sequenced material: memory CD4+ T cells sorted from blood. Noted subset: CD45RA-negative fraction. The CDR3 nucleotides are TGTGCCAGCAGCTCGCGACGGGACGCCCGCGCAGATACGCAGTATTTT. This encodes CASSSRRDARADTQYF.